The 6 T cell receptor beta chains below were found in one sample sequenced in a study of T cells in Graves' hyperthyroidism and ophthalmopathy. Amplified TCR beta CDR3 regions derived from RNA transcripts. Primed by the HTBI set, a first-round RT-PCR was run on the TCR CDR3. TCRdb reanalysed the multiplex PCR reads using MiXCR and keeps one entry per CDR3 protein. This table holds approximately 700,000 distinct CDR3 sequences, 45% found once. The sample was peripheral blood or thyroid tissue (not recorded which). The receptors here all came from an adult man with Graves' disease, either hyperthyroidism or ophthalmopathy (not recorded which).

The chain carries TRBV24-1 and TRBJ1-2; D not resolved. V lost 9 bases to trimming and J lost 2 bases, with 12 bases between them. The CDR3 loop spans 13 amino acids. Germline V gene sequence: CDR1 KGHDR, CDR2 SFDVKD. CDR3 residues: CATCGGGNYGYTF. CDR3 DNA: TGTGCCACCTGTGGAGGCGGGAACTATGGCTACACCTTC.

Note on this clonotype: This CDR3 is missing its conserved last phenylalanine or tryptophan, likely due to a read error. The chain links TRBV7-9 to TRBJ1-6; a weak D match, TRBD1 (6 bases). The CDR3 runs 13 residues. Trimming removed 5 bases from V and 13 bases from J, with 15 bases in between. Per germline, CDR1 SEHNR and CDR2 FQNEAQ (reference sequence). Written as DNA, the CDR3 is TGTGCCAGCAGCCAAAACCGACAGGACCCCCTCCACCTT. Translating gives CASSQNRQDPLHL.

This chain connects TRBV25-1 to TRBJ1-6; 9 positions match TRBD1. This CDR3 has 13 residues. With V trimmed by 6 bases and J by 10 bases, 4 bases remained unmatched. Germline assignment: CDR1 MGHDK and CDR2 SYGVNS. The CDR3 here is CASRDRGFSPLHF. As DNA, the CDR3 is TGTGCCAGCAGGGACAGGGGTTTCTCACCCCTCCACTTT.

The chain couples TRBV19 to TRBJ1-2; D may be TRBD1 (5 bases). The CDR3 runs 14 residues. V was trimmed by 3 bases and J by 8 bases, leaving 16 bases between them. Germline CDR1 and CDR2: LNHDA and SQIVND (reference sequence). The CDR3 protein is CASSIVSRAGGYTF. In DNA, the CDR3 is TGTGCCAGTAGTATTGTCAGCAGGGCGGGAGGCTACACCTTC.

Ten or more counts support this clonotype. The rearrangement uses TRBV7-8 and TRBJ2-7, with 12 bases that match TRBD2. The CDR3 runs to 16 residues. Germline CDR1 SGHVS, CDR2 FQNEAQ. The V gene end was trimmed by 3 bases and the J gene end by 2 bases; junction bases not matched to a gene: 5. The CDR3 here is CASSLTSGSPPYEQYF. In DNA, the CDR3 is TGTGCCAGCAGCTTGACTAGCGGGAGCCCTCCCTACGAGCAGTACTTC.

V is TRBV24-1 and J is TRBJ2-5; D could derive from TRBD1 or TRBD2 (6 bases each). Germline V CDR1 and CDR2: KGHDR, SFDVKD. The CDR3 is 12 residues long. In nucleotides, the CDR3 is TGTGCTAATCCGGGGGCAAGAGAGACCCAGTACTTC. Its translation is CANPGARETQYF.